This TCR beta chain is drawn from a study of cytomegalovirus exposure and HLA in healthy donors (dated by TCRdb to the late 2010s). About the investigation overall: According to an earlier analysis of a few hundred of the donors, about 179 million T cells yielded 90 million to 140 million unique TCR beta sequences and approximately 300 Gb of sequence data. Several DR-DQ haplotypes were treated as single units for association and clustering because of strong linkage in the cohort. Approximately 310 gigabases of sequencing data and tens of millions of unique TCR sequences were included in an early release covering under 650 HLA-typed donors. An earlier analysis of a few hundred of the donors applied high-throughput TCR beta sequencing to assess whether each TCR beta V gene segment acted as functional or pseudogenic. A separate validation cohort of about 110 different subjects was used in addition to the roughly 640-subject first cohort. All discovery cohort repertoires had been generated on a single sequencing platform. Donor age, sex, ethnicity and CMV serostatus were compiled together with the repertoire data. A later genetic analysis took genome-wide SNP genotypes for about 55% of the roughly 670 donors and used that subset as a discovery cohort. Rather than using new phenotypic data, the later analysis identified candidate immune exposures from TCR beta sequences and from how often those sequences occurred across donors. HLA typing covered class I and class II loci at four-digit resolution. The study aimed to test whether cataloging public T cell receptors could reveal signatures of past pathogen exposure. Using immunosequencing, the study profiled T cell repertoires from around 670 subjects and related those repertoires to cytomegalovirus serostatus. High-throughput TCR immunosequencing, statistical association of individual TCRs with disease status, and machine learning were combined to predict cytomegalovirus infection status. A later analysis re-examined previously published TCR beta repertoires from about 700 donors and added high-resolution HLA genotyping to investigate patterns of TCR occurrence. Among a few hundred genotyped donors of the cohort, an average of roughly 240,000 unique TCR beta nucleotide sequences were sequenced per donor, 15% to 20% of them non-productive. The number of donors typed differed by locus, with about 629-640 for A, B, C, DRB1 and DQB1, 522 for DQA1, 606 for DPA1, and about 450 for DPB1. The genetic ancestry cluster associated with self-reported Caucasian donors included over 65% of the approximately 400 genotyped donors.

The cohort comprised 666 healthy bone marrow donors. All cohort members were sampled while nominally healthy, although unrecorded immune exposures were likely present. The donor tested CMV seronegative, placing the donor among the roughly 350 seronegative members of the cohort. A peripheral blood sample was provided by each donor, and peripheral blood mononuclear cells were used for TCR beta sequencing. Genomic DNA was extracted from the blood cell samples with the Qiagen DNeasy Blood Extraction Kit. Regarding this clone: Its antigen target is currently unknown. No base quality information exists; no much larger clone differs at one position.

The germline V gene yields SGHAT for CDR1 and FQNNGV for CDR2. Inclusive of the bounding cysteine and phenylalanine, the CDR3 is 17 residues long. The read is trimmed to its CDR3 DNA, 51 bases read in frame from base 1. Clipping removes 5 bases from V and 3 bases from J, with 7 as the unmatched junction base count. Broad study findings and their caveats: When HLA alleles, especially DR and DQ, strongly co-occurred, attributing TCR associations to individual alleles was difficult. According to the authors, the approach could potentially be generalized to other disease states and immunological phenotypes. Because some donors lacked HLA typing at each locus, the association tests relied only on the typed subset. The study gave a list of 150 to 200 TCR beta chains associated with cytomegalovirus. The only immune exposure information available for the cohort was CMV serostatus. Correlated functional status among segregating V segments might reflect linkage disequilibrium, but an unknown experimental factor could not be ruled out. A later analysis found that HLA-associated TCR beta chains were more clonally expanded and had lower generation probabilities than equally common non-associated chains. The 87-base-pair reads could not distinguish some IMGT-functional V segments, including TRBV6-2 and TRBV6-3, so those segments were excluded. A later analysis associated about 18,000 TCR beta sequences with specific HLA alleles at a false discovery rate of 0.05. Most TCR sequences were seen in very few donors, while some public TCRs were found in many individuals. Presence/absence analyses assumed roughly uniform sequencing depth across donors, an assumption that may not hold. The sequencing pipeline was judged likely to have produced a cluster of highly shared sequence variants as a technical artifact. A further reported finding was that TCR beta sequences accurately predicted the HLA-A and HLA-B alleles for most subjects in the first cohort. Because counts were too low, seventeen rarely observed V segments, including chromosome 9 orphons, were excluded from the earlier analysis of several hundred of the donors. In vitro tests confirmed that three of the cytomegalovirus-associated TCR beta chains recognize cytomegalovirus antigens. The cohort was sequenced for TCR beta chains only, and without alpha or paired-chain data the features that could be detected were limited. According to a later genetic analysis, donors in an Asian-associated ancestry cluster had fewer N-insertions in productive TCRs than the roughly 670-donor mean. Several of the top co-occurrence clusters appeared to be linked to parvovirus B19, influenza, CMV and Epstein-Barr virus, according to a later analysis. In an earlier analysis of approximately 590 of the donors, most TCR beta V segments appeared in productive rearrangements about 87% or about 30% of the time, broadly matching IMGT annotations. According to a later analysis, TCR association rates differed among HLA loci, with DRB1 alleles showing the most associated TCRs and HLA-C alleles showing the fewest. In both the original and validation cohorts, the classifier was reported to diagnose cytomegalovirus status with high specificity and sensitivity. In a later genetic analysis, a missense DCLRE1C variant was associated with V-gene and J-gene trimming of TCR beta chains, and the association was replicated in an independent cohort. A later analysis found that most CMV-associated TCR beta chains appeared HLA-restricted, with HLA associations seemingly driven largely by CMV exposure.

Library prep was done by the immunoSEQ multiplex PCR assay. For the multiplex PCR, a mixture combining 60 forward primers for TCR Vbeta segments and 13 reverse primers for TCR Jbeta segments was used. Amplification of the CDR3 region of rearranged TCR beta genes was performed with a multiplex PCR assay on genomic DNA. The amplified TCR beta libraries were sequenced on the Illumina HiSeq System as 87-base-pair reads. The authors processed their data as follows. A later analysis counted tens of millions of unique TCR beta chains across the 666 repertoires, and some 11 million of these chains were shared by at least two donors. To remove PCR and sequencing errors, raw reads were error-corrected and collapsed into unique sequences using a nearest-neighbor algorithm that merged closely related sequences. CDR3 sequences were aligned to IMGT reference sequences to assign V, D and J gene segments. For a sequence to be retained, at least a six-nucleotide match to both a V gene segment and a J gene segment was required. A rearrangement counted as productive if the CDR3 had no stop codons and remained in frame with V and J, and every other rearrangement counted as non-productive. Following IMGT convention, CDR3 was defined as the stretch from the second conserved V-encoded cysteine up to the conserved J-encoded phenylalanine. The earlier analysis of roughly 590 of the donors excluded sequences that lacked an unambiguous match to a single V gene segment. In an earlier analysis of 587 of the donors, a V segment was called functional when productive rearrangements were above 56.7%, and segregating when the standard deviation between donors exceeded 5%. A statistical classification framework was built for diagnosing cytomegalovirus status from the catalog of TCR beta chain sequences. In a later analysis, V and J genes were assigned by comparing TCR nucleotide sequences against IMGT/GENE-DB human TR gene sequences. In a later analysis, CDR3 sequences and most-parsimonious VDJ recombination scenarios were assigned using the TCRdist pipeline. In a later analysis, each TCR beta chain was defined by its CDR3 amino acid sequence together with its V-gene family, and reads without a unique V-gene family were excluded. A later analysis removed over 500 highly shared, low-generation-probability nucleotide sequences to deal with suspected cross-contamination and a sequencing artifact. In a later analysis, a clonal expansion index for each public chain was calculated from normalized within-repertoire ranks of inferred template counts. In a later analysis, generation probabilities were computed using a VDJ recombination model fitted to out-of-frame rearrangements, and the results were checked against IGoR. In a later analysis, hypergeometric tests were used to score TCR-TCR, TCR-HLA and TCR-CMV co-occurrence, with a repertoire-size bias correction applied to TCR pairs. False discovery rates were estimated in a later analysis by permuting HLA or CMV assignments 20 times. A later analysis grouped co-occurring TCRs with DBSCAN, adding TCRdist sequence similarity when clustering within HLA-allele-positive subsets. Repertoires with fewer than 30,000 or more than 120,000 public chains, plus five repertoires with anomalous nucleotide sharing, were excluded from co-occurrence clustering. What TCRdb holds here is the immuneACCESS table cut down to in-frame rearrangements. Part of the clones is not present; checked against another copy, under half of the missing clones reflect an unresolved V gene, and the others are unexplained. The DNA gave D and trimming, while V, J and clone size come from that table. A total of about 130,000 clones appear in this sample, around 78% of them only once. The ten largest make up around 3.9% of the sample.

Sequenced: PBMCs. This TCR derives from a man aged 35 to 55 in good health and CMV-seronegative. The sequence is built from TRBV11-2 and TRBJ2-7; TRBD2 matches 16 bases in the middle. CDR3 region: CASSPGTSGGVDYEQYF. The nucleotides read TGTGCCAGCAGCCCCGGGACTAGCGGGGGGGTAGACTACGAGCAGTACTTC.